This record covers a single T cell receptor (beta chain). V shed 4 bases and J shed 4 bases, with 16 bases lying between them. The germline gives CDR1 MGHRA, CDR2 YSYEKL. The CDR3 loop spans 15 amino acids. The data were taken from a study of blood T cell repertoires in COVID-19. Study summary: Samples representing acute and convalescent COVID-19 were sourced from the United States, Italy and Spain. PBMCs, B-cell-depleted T cells, or T cells provided the cDNA or gDNA that made up the material.

Methods used by the authors: Quantification of nucleated cells was approximated via reference gene primer amplification. Profiling relied on immunoSEQ multiplex PCR, and the TCRdb table lists in-frame clones only, not all of them. The V and J calls and the clone size are those of that table, but D and trimming were determined from the DNA. The sample holds roughly 170,000 clones, around four fifths seen once. The V gene is TRBV4-1, the J gene TRBJ2-5, with D tentatively TRBD2 (6 bases). The specimen was PBMCs or T cells enriched from blood (not recorded which). The source is a woman aged 45-60 years who had recovered from COVID-19. In nucleotides, the CDR3 is TGCGCCAGCAGCCGGATAGGGCTGGGAGGAGAGACCCAGTACTTC. Amino acids: CASSRIGLGGETQYF.